Reported below is one T cell receptor beta chain. Its antigen is not identified. This sample is drawn from a study of T cell repertoires in cytomegalovirus infection. Study details: CMV epitopes that were recently identified and HLA-C-restricted were used alongside well-studied HLA-B-restricted ones. Shared public TCR beta signatures pointed to both CMV infection and a matching HLA type. Study outcomes and limitations: Clonotypes of TCR beta that were HLA-C-restricted and CMV-specific dominated the ex vivo response.

The CDR3 loop spans 18 amino acids. Germline CDR1 MNHEY, CDR2 SVGAGI. V lost 0 bases to trimming and J lost 6 bases; unmatched junction nucleotides: 10. TCRdb passed the reads through MiXCR, listing each CDR3 protein once. This sample has about 920,000 distinct CDR3 sequences, with about a third found just once. Sequencing was performed on cultured CD8+ T cells from PBMCs, taken from culture after CMV antigen stimulation. The V gene is TRBV6-5, the J gene TRBJ1-4, with TRBD1 matching 10 bases. The sequence was obtained from a human donor in good health (CMV status not recorded). Some clones in this sample may be carry-over from other donors' samples. CDR3 residues: CASSYSSPGTGVDEKLFF. As DNA, the CDR3 is TGTGCCAGCAGTTACTCGTCCCCCGGGACAGGGGTGGATGAAAAACTGTTTTTT.